The table lists the clone carrying this T cell receptor (beta chain) with many counts. The antigen is undetermined. This sample was included in a study of breast tumors, draining lymph nodes, adjacent tissues. TCRdb re-called the multiplex PCR reads through MiXCR, storing one row per CDR3 protein. Of roughly 32,000 distinct CDR3 sequences listed, about 36% were seen once; the top ten hold under 13%. Overall study findings and caveats: Compared with basal-like, luminal-like tumors shared significantly more repertoire with nontumor tissue. Most tumor T cells seemingly derive from lymph node, then expand in tumor. Tumor repertoires ranked between lymph nodes and nontumor tissue in diversity, with V and J gene preferences. Data only fit, rather than demonstrated, lymph node origin of most tumor T cells.

Material: breast tumor tissue. The clonotype originates from a female donor with breast cancer. Some clones in this sample may be carry-over from other donors' samples.

CDR3 protein: CASSQDRRITDTQYF. The CDR3 region has the DNA TGTGCCAGCAGCCAAGATAGGAGAATCACAGATACGCAGTATTTT. The chain couples TRBV4-2 to TRBJ2-3; the D is unclear. There are 15 residues in the CDR3. The V gene's germline CDR1 is LGHNA and CDR2 YNFKEQ. Trimming shortened V by 0 bases and J by 2 bases, and 9 bases separated the two germline ends.